Listed here are 7 T cell receptor beta chains from one sample, sequenced in a study of blood T cells in healthy people across ages. A sample-barcoded 5' primer and a J-beta primer mix were used in a second PCR of about 7 to 11 cycles. Via MiXCR, TCRdb re-called the 5' RACE reads, giving one row per CDR3 protein. Of 2 million or so distinct CDR3 sequences listed, 49% are singletons. Material for sequencing was blood. The receptors here all came from a woman between 40 and 55 years old in good health.

This clonotype was recorded once. The J gene is TRBJ2-1, the V gene TRBV28; D is uncertain. The CDR3 covers 16 residues. With 6 bases removed from V and 0 bases from J, the gap between germline ends came to 15 bases. Germline-derived CDR1 and CDR2 are MDHEN and SYDVKM. As DNA, the CDR3 is TGTGCCAGCAGCCCGGTACTTCGTAGCTCCTACAATGAGCAGTTCTTC. It is translated as CASSPVLRSSYNEQFF.

The chain links TRBV7-2 to TRBJ2-3; 9 nucleotides agree with TRBD1. The V segment lost 6 bases and the J segment 6 bases; nucleotides outside the gene matches: 10. This CDR3 comprises 15 residues. The germline gives CDR1 SGHTA, CDR2 FQGNSA. The CDR3 region has the DNA TGTGCCAGCAGGTCCGGGACAGGGCCACCTGATACGCAGTATTTT. Its translation is CASRSGTGPPDTQYF.

The chain joins TRBV11-2 to TRBJ2-4, with 7 bases that match TRBD1. The J call may be in error: the DNA end matches TRBJ2-7 better. This CDR3 has 14 residues. Germline CDR1 and CDR2: SGHAT and FQNNGV. The CDR3 DNA reads TGTGCCAGCAGCAAAACAGGGGCGGTAGTCGAGCAGTACTTC. Translation gives CASSKTGAVVEQYF.

In this sample, this clonotype turned up a few times. The chain has TRBV29-1 and TRBJ2-1, with TRBD2 as a possible D gene (6 bases). The V and J ends lost 4 bases and 7 bases respectively, with 11 bases between them. The CDR3 loop spans 12 amino acids. In germline, CDR1 is SQVTM, CDR2 ANQGSEA. CDR3 loop: CSVGGLVNEQFF. The CDR3 coding sequence is TGCAGCGTTGGGGGACTTGTAAATGAGCAGTTCTTC.

This chain links TRBV20-1 with TRBJ1-4; the match to TRBD1 covers 8 bases. The ends lost 0 bases at V and 3 bases at J; junction bases unmatched: 9. Germline lookup yields CDR1 DFQATT and CDR2 SNEGSKA (reference sequence). CDR3 length equals 17 residues. The CDR3 bases are TGCAGTGCTAGAGATCTAGTGAGGACAGGGCCTAATGAAAAACTGTTTTTT. The encoded protein is CSARDLVRTGPNEKLFF.

This chain joins TRBV19 and TRBJ2-5; 10 bases agree with TRBD1. This CDR3 has 15 amino acids. Germline CDR1 LNHDA, CDR2 SQIVND (reference sequence). J gave up 11 bases and V 4 bases, and 13 bases lay outside the gene matches. The CDR3 reads CASSTPGTGVFEQYF. As DNA, the CDR3 is TGTGCCAGTAGTACCCCAGGGACAGGGGTATTTGAGCAGTACTTC.

A note on this clonotype: A much bigger clone sits one base away, suggesting this may be a read error. The chain combines TRBV29-1 with TRBJ2-1; no clear D. V lost 7 bases, J lost 7 bases, and 11 bases lay in between. The length of the CDR3 is 11 residues. The V gene's germline CDR1 is SQVTM and CDR2 ANQGSEA. Written as DNA, the CDR3 is TGCAGCGCTCCGTTCGGGAATGAGCAGTTCTTC. Protein product: CSAPFGNEQFF.